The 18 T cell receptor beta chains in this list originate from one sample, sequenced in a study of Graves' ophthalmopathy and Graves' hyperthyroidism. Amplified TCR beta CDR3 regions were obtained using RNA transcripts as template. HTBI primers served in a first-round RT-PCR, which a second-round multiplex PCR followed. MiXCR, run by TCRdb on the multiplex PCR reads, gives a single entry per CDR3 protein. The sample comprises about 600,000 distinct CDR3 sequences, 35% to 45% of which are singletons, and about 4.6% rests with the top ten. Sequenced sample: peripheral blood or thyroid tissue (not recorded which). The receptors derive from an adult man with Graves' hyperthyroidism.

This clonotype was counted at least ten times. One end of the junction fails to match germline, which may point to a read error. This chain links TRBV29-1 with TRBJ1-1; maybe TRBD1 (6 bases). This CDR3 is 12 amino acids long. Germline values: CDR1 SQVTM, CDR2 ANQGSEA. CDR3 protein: CSVEEGGTEAFF. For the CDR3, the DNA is TGCAGCGTGGAAGAGGGGGGCACTGAAGCTTTCTTT.

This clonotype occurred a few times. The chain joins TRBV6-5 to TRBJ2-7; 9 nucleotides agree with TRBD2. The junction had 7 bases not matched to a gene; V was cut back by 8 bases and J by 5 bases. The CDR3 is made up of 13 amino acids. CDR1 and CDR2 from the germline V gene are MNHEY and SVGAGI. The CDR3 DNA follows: TGTGCCAGCGCCGGCGGGGGGGCCCACGAGCAGTACTTC. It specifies CASAGGGAHEQYF.

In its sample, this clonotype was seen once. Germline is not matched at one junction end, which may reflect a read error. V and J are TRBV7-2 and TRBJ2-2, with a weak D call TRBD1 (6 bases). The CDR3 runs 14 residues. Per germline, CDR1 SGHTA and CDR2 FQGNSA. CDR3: CASSRQENTGELLF. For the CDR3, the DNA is TGTGCCAGCAGCCGACAGGAGAACACCGGGGAGCTGTTGTTT.

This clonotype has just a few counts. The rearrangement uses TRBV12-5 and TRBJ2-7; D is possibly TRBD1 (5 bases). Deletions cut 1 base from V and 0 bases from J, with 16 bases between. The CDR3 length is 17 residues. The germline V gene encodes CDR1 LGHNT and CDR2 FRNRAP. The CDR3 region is CASGLGRVRQGSYEQYF. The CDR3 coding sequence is TGTGCTAGTGGTTTGGGCCGAGTCCGGCAGGGCTCCTACGAGCAGTACTTC.

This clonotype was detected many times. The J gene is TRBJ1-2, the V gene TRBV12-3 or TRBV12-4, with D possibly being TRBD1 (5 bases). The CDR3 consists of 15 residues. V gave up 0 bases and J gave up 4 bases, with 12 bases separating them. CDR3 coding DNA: TGTGCCAGCAGTTTAGCCGGTAGGGGAACCTATGGCTACACCTTC. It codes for CASSLAGRGTYGYTF.

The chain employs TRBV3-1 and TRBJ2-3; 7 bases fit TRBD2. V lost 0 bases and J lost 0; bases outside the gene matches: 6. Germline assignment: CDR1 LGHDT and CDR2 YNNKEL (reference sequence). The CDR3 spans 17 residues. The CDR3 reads CASSQDRGGGSTDTQYF. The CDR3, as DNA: TGTGCCAGCAGCCAAGATCGGGGCGGGGGTAGCACAGATACGCAGTATTTT.

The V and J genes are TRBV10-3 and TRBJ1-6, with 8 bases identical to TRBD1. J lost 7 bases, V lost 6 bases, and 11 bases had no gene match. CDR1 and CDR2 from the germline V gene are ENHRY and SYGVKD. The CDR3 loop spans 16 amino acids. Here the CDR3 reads CAIRAMRDRRNSPLHF. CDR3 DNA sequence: TGTGCCATCAGGGCGATGAGGGACAGGAGGAATTCACCCCTCCACTTT.

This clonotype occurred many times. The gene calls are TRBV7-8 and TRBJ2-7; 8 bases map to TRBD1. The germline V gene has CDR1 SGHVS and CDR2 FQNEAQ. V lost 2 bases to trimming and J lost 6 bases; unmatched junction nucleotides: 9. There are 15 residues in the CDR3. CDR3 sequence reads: CASSLLGRGQGEQYF. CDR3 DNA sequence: TGTGCCAGCAGCTTACTTGGCAGGGGGCAGGGCGAGCAGTACTTC. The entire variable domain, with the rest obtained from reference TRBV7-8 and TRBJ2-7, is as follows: GAGVSQSPRYKVAKRGQDVALRCDPISGHVSLFWYQQALGQGPEFLTYFQNEAQLDKSGLPSDRFFAERPEGSVSTLKIQRTQQEDSAVYLCASSLLGRGQGEQYFGPGTRLTVT.

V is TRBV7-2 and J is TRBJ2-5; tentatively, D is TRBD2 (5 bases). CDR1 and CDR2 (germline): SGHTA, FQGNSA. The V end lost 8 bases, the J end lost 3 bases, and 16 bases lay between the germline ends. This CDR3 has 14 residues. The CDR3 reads CASPSWGDKETQYF. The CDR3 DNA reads TGTGCCAGCCCCTCCTGGGGAGATAAAGAGACCCAGTACTTC. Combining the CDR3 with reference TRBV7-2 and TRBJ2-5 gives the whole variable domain GAGVSQSPSNKVTEKGKDVELRCDPISGHTALYWYRQSLGQGLEFLIYFQGNSAPDKSGLPSDRFSAERTGGSVSTLTIQRTQQEDSAVYLCASPSWGDKETQYFGPGTRLLVL.

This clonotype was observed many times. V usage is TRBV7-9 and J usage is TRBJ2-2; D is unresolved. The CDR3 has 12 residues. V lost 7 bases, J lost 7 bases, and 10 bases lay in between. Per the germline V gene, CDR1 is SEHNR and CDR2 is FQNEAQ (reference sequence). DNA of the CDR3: TGTGCCAGCATCGTCGTGGGCGGGGAGCTGTTTTTT. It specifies CASIVVGGELFF. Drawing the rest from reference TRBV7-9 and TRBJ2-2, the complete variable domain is DTGVSQNPRHKITKRGQNVTFRCDPISEHNRLYWYRQTLGQGPEFLTYFQNEAQLEKSRLLSDRFSAERPKGSFSTLEIQRTEQGDSAMYLCASIVVGGELFFGEGSRLTVL.

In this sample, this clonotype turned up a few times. CDR3 DNA sequence: TGTGCCAGTAGCACCCGACAGGGTGGGAACACTGAAGCTTTCTTT. Protein: CASSTRQGGNTEAFF. V gene TRBV19 combines with J gene TRBJ1-1, with 7 bases identical to TRBD1. The CDR3 length is 15 residues. J was trimmed by 1 base and V by 6 bases; bases with no gene match: 8. Germline CDR1 and CDR2: LNHDA and SQIVND (reference sequence).

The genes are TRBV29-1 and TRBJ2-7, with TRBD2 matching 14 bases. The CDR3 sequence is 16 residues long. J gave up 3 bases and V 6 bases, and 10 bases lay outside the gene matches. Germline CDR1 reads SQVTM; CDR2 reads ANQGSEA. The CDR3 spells CSVGGTSGSMGYEQYF. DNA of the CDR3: TGCAGCGTAGGAGGGACTAGCGGGAGCATGGGCTACGAGCAGTACTTC.

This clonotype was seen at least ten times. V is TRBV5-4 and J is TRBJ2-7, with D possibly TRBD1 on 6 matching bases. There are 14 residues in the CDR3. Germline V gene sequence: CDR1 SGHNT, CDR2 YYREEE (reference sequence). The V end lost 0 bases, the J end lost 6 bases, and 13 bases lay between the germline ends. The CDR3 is CASSLGGGLGEQYF. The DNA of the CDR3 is TGTGCCAGCAGCTTGGGAGGGGGATTGGGCGAGCAGTACTTC.

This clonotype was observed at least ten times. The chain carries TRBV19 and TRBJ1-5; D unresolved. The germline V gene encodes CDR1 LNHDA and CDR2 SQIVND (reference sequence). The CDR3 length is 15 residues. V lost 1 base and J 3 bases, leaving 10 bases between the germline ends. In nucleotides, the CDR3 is TGTGCCAGTAGTATAGTATCCCAGGCCAATCAGCCCCAGCATTTT. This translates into CASSIVSQANQPQHF.

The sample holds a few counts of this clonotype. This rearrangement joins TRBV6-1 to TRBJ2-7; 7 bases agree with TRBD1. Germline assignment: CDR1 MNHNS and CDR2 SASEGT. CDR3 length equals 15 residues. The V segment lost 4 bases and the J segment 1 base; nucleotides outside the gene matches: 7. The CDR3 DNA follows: TGTGCCAGCAGTGCCCACGGGACAGTTTCCTACGAGCAGTACTTC. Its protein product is CASSAHGTVSYEQYF.

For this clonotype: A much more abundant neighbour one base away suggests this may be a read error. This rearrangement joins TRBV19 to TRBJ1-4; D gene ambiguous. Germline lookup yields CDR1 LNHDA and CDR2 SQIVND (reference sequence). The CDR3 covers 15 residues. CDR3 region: CASSIDRTRDEELFF. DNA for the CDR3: TGTGCCAGTAGTATAGACCGTACGAGGGATGAAGAACTGTTTTTT.

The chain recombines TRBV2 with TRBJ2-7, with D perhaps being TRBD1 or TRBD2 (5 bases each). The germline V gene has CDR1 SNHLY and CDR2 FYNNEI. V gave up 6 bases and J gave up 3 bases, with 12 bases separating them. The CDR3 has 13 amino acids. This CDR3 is CASRADGGYEQYF. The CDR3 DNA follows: TGTGCCAGCAGGGCCGATGGGGGCTACGAGCAGTACTTC.

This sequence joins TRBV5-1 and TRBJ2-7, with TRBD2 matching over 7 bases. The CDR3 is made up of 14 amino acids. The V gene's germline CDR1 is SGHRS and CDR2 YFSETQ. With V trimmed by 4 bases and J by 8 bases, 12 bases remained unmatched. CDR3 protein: CASSTVGGDGKQYF. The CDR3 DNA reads TGCGCCAGCAGCACCGTGGGGGGGGACGGCAAGCAGTACTTC.